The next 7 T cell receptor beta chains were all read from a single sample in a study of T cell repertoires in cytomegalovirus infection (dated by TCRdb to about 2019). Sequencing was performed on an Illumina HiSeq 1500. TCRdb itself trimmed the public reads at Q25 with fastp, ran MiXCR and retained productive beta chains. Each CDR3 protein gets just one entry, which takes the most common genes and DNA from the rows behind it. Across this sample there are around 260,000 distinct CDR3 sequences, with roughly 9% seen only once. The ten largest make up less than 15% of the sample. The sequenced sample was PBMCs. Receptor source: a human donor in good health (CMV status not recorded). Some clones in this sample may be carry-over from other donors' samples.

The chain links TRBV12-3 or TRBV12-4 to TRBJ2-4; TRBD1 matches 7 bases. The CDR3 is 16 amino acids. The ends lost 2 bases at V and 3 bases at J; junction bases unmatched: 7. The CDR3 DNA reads TGTGCCAGCAGTTTAATGCCAGGGGGAAACAAAAACATTCAGTACTTC. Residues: CASSLMPGGNKNIQYF.

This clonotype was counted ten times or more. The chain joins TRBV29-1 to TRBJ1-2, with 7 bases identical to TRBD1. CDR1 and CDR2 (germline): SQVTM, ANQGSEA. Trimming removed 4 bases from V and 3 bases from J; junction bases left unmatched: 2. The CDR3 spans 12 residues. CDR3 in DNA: TGCAGCGTTGCGACAGGGCACTATGGCTACACCTTC. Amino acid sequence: CSVATGHYGYTF.

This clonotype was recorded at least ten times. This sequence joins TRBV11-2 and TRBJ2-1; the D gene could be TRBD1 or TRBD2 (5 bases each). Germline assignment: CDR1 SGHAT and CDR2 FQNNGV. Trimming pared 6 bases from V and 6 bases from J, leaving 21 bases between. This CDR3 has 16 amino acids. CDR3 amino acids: CASRPIQGKSGNEQFF. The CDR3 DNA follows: TGTGCCAGCAGACCGATCCAGGGTAAAAGCGGCAATGAGCAGTTCTTC.

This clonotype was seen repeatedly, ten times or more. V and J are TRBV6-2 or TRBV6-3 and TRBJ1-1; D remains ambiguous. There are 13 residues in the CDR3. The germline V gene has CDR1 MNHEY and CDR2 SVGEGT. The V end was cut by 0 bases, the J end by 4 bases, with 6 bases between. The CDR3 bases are TGTGCCAGCAGTTACTCGGGTTTCACTGAAGCTTTCTTT. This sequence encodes CASSYSGFTEAFF.

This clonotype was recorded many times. CDR3 region: CASSSQGAFPEQYF. The DNA for the CDR3 is TGTGCCAGCAGCTCACAGGGGGCTTTTCCCGAGCAGTACTTC. V usage is TRBV7-2 and J usage is TRBJ2-7, with 9 bases identical to TRBD1. This CDR3 has 14 amino acids. J was trimmed by 6 bases and V by 4 bases; bases with no gene match: 7. CDR1 is SGHTA and CDR2 is FQGNSA in the germline V gene.

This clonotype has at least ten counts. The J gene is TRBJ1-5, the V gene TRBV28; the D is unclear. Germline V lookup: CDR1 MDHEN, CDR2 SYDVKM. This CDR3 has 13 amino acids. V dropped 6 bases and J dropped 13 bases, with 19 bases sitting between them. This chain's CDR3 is CASSHDLGRPQHF. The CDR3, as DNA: TGTGCCAGCAGCCACGACTTGGGCCGTCCTCAGCATTTT.

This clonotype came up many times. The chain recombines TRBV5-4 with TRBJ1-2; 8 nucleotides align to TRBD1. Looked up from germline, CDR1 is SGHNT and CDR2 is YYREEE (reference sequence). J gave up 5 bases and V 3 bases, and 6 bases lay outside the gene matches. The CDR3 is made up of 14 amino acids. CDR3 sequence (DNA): TGTGCCAGCAGCTCGGGACAGGAGATTTATGGCTACACCTTC. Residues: CASSSGQEIYGYTF.